Each of the 9 T cell receptor beta chains below was sequenced from the same sample in a study of T cells after yellow fever vaccination. TCRdb ran MiXCR on the 5' RACE reads and lists one entry per CDR3 protein. The data contain roughly 300,000 distinct CDR3 sequences, around 6.8% of them singletons. The sequenced sample was PBMCs, obtained roughly seven weeks after the first yellow fever vaccination. Receptor source: a man aged 18-30 years who received the YFV17D yellow fever vaccine.

This clonotype has at least ten counts. The genes are TRBV7-8 and TRBJ1-6, with D uncertain. The length of the CDR3 is 14 residues. Germline V gene data show CDR1 as SGHVS and CDR2 as FQNEAQ. V was cut by 1 base and J by 6 bases, with 7 bases left in between. CDR3 residues: CASSLVVFNSPLHF. The DNA for the CDR3 is TGTGCCAGCAGCTTAGTAGTTTTTAATTCACCCCTCCACTTT.

The V call is TRBV2, the J call TRBJ1-2; tentatively, D is TRBD1 (5 bases). The CDR3 totals 16 residues. Germline CDR1 is SNHLY and CDR2 is FYNNEI. The V and J ends lost 0 bases and 0 bases respectively, with 11 bases between them. The CDR3 sequence is CASSEARNRPNYGYTF. CDR3 DNA sequence: TGTGCCAGCAGTGAAGCTAGAAACAGGCCTAACTATGGCTACACCTTC.

The rearrangement uses TRBV24-1 and TRBJ2-7; no firm D call. The CDR3 consists of 13 residues. Germline CDR1 KGHDR, CDR2 SFDVKD. Trimming removed 2 bases from V and 3 bases from J, with 7 bases in between. The CDR3, as DNA: TGTGCCACCAGTGATTCTAAGGTCTACGAGCAGTACGTC. Translating it yields CATSDSKVYEQYV.

In the case of this clonotype: Since a much larger clone is just one base distant, this may be a read error. The chain is built from TRBV7-9 and TRBJ2-3, with TRBD2 matching 11 bases. The J segment lost 0 bases and the V segment lost 5 bases, leaving 4 bases of the junction unmatched. The V gene's germline CDR1 is SEHNR and CDR2 FQNEAQ (reference sequence). The CDR3 is made up of 16 amino acids. The CDR3 loop is CASSPWTSGSTDTQYF. CDR3 in DNA: TGTGCCAGCAGCCCCTGGACTAGCGGGAGCACAGATACGCAGTATTTT.

The table lists this clonotype with many counts. The rearrangement links TRBV29-1 to TRBJ2-7; the D gene is possibly TRBD1 (6 bases). V gave up 4 bases and J gave up 2 bases, with 12 bases separating them. The germline V gene has CDR1 SQVTM and CDR2 ANQGSEA. The CDR3 has 13 residues. Here the CDR3 DNA reads TGCAGCGTTGGGGGCAGGGGACCCTACGAGCAGTACTTC. Its protein is CSVGGRGPYEQYF.

This sequence joins TRBV18 and TRBJ1-1; D is ambiguous. There are 13 residues in the CDR3. Germline loops: CDR1 KGHSH, CDR2 LQKENI. Trimming cost V 8 bases and J 1 base, with 11 bases left between them. CDR3 nucleotides: TGTGCCAGCCAACATGGGGAGAACACTGAAGCTTTCTTT. Translated: CASQHGENTEAFF.

The table lists this clonotype with a few counts. The chain recombines TRBV5-4 with TRBJ2-5, with D perhaps TRBD2 (6 bases). V lost 2 bases and J 1 base, leaving 12 bases between the germline ends. The CDR3 is 15 amino acids. CDR1 and CDR2 (germline): SGHNT, YYREEE (reference sequence). The CDR3 reads CASSLKAGSQETQYF. CDR3 in DNA: TGTGCCAGCAGCTTAAAAGCGGGTTCCCAAGAGACCCAGTACTTC.

In this sample, this clonotype turned up a few times. V and J are TRBV27 and TRBJ1-5, with no clear D. The germline V gene encodes CDR1 MNHEY and CDR2 SMNVEV (reference sequence). With 3 bases removed from V and 6 bases from J, the gap between germline ends came to 9 bases. This CDR3 comprises 13 residues. The DNA of the CDR3 is TGTGCCAGCAGTTTCCGCGGCGGTCAGCCCCAGCATTTT. Protein sequence: CASSFRGGQPQHF.

V is TRBV7-2 and J is TRBJ2-5, with 8 bases aligning to TRBD1. CDR3 length: 15 residues. Germline CDR1 is SGHTA and CDR2 is FQGNSA. V lost 5 bases to trimming and J lost 5 bases; unmatched junction nucleotides: 10. CDR3 bases: TGTGCCAGCAGCCCCAGGACAGGGCTGGGGGAGACCCAGTACTTC. Its protein is CASSPRTGLGETQYF.